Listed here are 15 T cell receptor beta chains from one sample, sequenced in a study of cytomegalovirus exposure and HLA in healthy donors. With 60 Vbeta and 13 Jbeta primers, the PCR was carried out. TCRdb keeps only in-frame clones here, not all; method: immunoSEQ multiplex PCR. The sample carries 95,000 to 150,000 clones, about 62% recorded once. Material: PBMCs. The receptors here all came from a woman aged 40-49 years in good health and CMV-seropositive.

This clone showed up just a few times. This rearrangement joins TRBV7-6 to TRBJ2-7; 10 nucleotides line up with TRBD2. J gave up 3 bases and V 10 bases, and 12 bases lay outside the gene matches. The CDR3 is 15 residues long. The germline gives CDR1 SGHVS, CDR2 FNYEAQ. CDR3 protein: CATAIGAGGLYEQYF. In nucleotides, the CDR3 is TGTGCCACAGCGATCGGAGCGGGAGGGCTCTACGAGCAGTACTTC.

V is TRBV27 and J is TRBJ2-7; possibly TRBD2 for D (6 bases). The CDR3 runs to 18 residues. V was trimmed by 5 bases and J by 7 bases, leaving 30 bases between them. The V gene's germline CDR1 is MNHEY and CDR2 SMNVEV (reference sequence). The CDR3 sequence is CASSPRPTSSGPTREQYF. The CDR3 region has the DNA TGTGCCAGCAGTCCGAGGCCCACAAGTAGCGGCCCCACGCGGGAGCAGTACTTC.

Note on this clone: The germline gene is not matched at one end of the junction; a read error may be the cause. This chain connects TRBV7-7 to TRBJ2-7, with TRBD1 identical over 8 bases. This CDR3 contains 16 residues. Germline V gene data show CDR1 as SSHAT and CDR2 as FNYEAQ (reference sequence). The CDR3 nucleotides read TGTGCTAGCAGCCTAACCCTTGGACAGGGTTACTACGAGCAGTACTTC. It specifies CASSLTLGQGYYEQYF.

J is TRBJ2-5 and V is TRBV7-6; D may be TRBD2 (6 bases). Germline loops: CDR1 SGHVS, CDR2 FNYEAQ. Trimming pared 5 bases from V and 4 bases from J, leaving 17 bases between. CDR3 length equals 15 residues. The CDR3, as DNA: TGTGCCAGCAGCCTCTCGGCGGGGAGGATAGAGACCCAGTACTTC. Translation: CASSLSAGRIETQYF.

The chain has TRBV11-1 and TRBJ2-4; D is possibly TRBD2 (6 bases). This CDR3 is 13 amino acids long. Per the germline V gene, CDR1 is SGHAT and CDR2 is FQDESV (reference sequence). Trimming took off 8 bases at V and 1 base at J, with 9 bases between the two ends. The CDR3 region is CASGGSAKNIQYF. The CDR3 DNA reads TGTGCCAGCGGGGGGAGTGCCAAAAACATTCAGTACTTC.

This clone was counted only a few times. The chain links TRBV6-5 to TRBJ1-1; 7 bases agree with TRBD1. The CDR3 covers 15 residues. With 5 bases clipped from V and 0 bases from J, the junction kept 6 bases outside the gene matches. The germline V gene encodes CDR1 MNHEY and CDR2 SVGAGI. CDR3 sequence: CASSTRTGLNTEAFF. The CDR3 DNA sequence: TGTGCCAGCAGTACCCGGACAGGTTTGAACACTGAAGCTTTCTTT.

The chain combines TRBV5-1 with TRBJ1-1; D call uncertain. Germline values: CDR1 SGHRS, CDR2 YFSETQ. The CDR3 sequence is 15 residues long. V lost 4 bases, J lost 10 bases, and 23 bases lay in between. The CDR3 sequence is CASSGRKAGEAGAFF. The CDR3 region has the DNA TGCGCCAGCAGCGGGCGCAAGGCGGGAGAAGCAGGAGCTTTCTTT.

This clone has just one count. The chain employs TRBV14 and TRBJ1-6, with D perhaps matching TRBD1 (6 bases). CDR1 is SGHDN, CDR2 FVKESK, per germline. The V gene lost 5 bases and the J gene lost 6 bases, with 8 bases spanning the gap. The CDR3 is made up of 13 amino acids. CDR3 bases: TGTGCCAGCAGCGGCAGGGGTAATTCACCCCTCCACTTT. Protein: CASSGRGNSPLHF.

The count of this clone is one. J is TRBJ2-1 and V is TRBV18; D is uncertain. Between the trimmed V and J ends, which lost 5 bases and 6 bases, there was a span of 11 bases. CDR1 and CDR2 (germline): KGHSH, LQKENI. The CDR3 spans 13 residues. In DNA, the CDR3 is TGTGCCAGCTCATCAGGCAGAATCAATGAGCAGTTCTTC. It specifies CASSSGRINEQFF.

Written as DNA, the CDR3 is TGTGCCTGGAGTGTACCGAGGGTGTTTGGCAACTATGGCTACACCTTC. Its protein product is CAWSVPRVFGNYGYTF. The gene calls are TRBV30 and TRBJ1-2, with unresolved D. V lost 0 bases, J lost 2 bases, and 16 bases lay in between. Per the germline V gene, CDR1 is GTSNPN and CDR2 is SVGIG (reference sequence). The CDR3 extends over 16 amino acids.

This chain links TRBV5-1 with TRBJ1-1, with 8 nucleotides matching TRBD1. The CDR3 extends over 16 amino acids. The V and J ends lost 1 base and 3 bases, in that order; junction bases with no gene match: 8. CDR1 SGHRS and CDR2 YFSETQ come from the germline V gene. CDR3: CASSLWVTGADTEAFF. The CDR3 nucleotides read TGCGCCAGCAGCTTGTGGGTGACAGGGGCCGACACTGAAGCTTTCTTT.

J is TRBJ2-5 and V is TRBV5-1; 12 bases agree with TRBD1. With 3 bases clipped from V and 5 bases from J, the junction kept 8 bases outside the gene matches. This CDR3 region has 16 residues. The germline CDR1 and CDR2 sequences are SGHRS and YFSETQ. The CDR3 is CASSWGQGAWGETQYF. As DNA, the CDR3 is TGCGCCAGCAGCTGGGGACAGGGGGCATGGGGGGAGACCCAGTACTTC.

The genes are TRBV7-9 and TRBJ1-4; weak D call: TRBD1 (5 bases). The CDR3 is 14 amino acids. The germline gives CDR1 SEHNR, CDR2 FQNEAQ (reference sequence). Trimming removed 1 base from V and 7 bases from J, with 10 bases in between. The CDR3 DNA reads TGTGCCAGCAGCTTAGACCCGACAGCTGAAAAACTGTTTTTT. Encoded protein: CASSLDPTAEKLFF.

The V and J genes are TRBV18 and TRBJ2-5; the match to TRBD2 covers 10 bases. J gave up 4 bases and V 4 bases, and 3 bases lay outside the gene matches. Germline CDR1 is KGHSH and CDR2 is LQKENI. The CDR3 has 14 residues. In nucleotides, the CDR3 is TGTGCCAGCTCACAAACTAGCGGGACAGAGACCCAGTACTTC. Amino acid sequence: CASSQTSGTETQYF.

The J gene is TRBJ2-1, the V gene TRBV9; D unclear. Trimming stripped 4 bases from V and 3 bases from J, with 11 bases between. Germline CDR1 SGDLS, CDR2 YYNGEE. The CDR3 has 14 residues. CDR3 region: CASSSTMDYNEQFF. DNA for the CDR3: TGTGCCAGCAGCTCTACTATGGACTACAATGAGCAGTTCTTC.